This T cell receptor beta chain was recovered during a study of CD8 T cells in ankylosing spondylitis. Study conclusions and caveats: Significant enrichment of disease-linked clones was reported in matched ankylosing spondylitis synovial fluid. With a CD8+ phenotype, disease-linked clones were relatively rare in peripheral blood. Several highly homologous variants made up a TCR beta motif, and this motif appeared characteristic of ankylosing spondylitis blood.

This clonotype has ten or more counts. Its specificity is not known. Per germline, CDR1 LGHDT and CDR2 YNNKEL (reference sequence). The CDR3 runs 17 residues. V dropped 0 bases and J dropped 4; count of bases not matched to a gene: 9. In making TCR beta libraries, quantitative 5'-RACE with molecular barcodes was used. Each CDR3 protein is one row after TCRdb ran MiXCR on the 5' RACE reads. Of over 110,000 distinct CDR3 sequences in the sample, 7% to 10% were seen once. This chain links TRBV3-1 with TRBJ2-1, with 7 bases fitting TRBD2. The sequenced sample consisted of synovial fluid, either unsorted or a sorted T cell fraction (not recorded which). This clonotype originated in a male donor with ankylosing spondylitis. CDR3 sequence: CASSQDLGLAVYNEQFF. CDR3 coding DNA: TGTGCCAGCAGCCAAGATTTAGGCCTAGCGGTTTACAATGAGCAGTTCTTC.